This T cell receptor (beta chain) was profiled in a study of T cells in Graves' hyperthyroidism and ophthalmopathy. Ten or more counts support this clonotype. Its target is unknown. The V gene end was trimmed by 5 bases and the J gene end by 5 bases; junction bases not matched to a gene: 5. There are 14 residues in the CDR3. From germline, CDR1 is MNHEY and CDR2 SMNVEV (reference sequence). Enrolled ophthalmopathy patients presented with a Clinical Activity Score of at least 3, a NOSPECS grade of at least 4, and disease duration under 3 months. PBMCs came from 7.5 to 10 ml fresh peripheral blood. Study-level findings and limits: Blood shared most expanded thyroid clonotypes above 0.001.

RNA transcripts were the template for amplifying TCR beta CDR3 regions. The HTBI primer set was used in a first-round RT-PCR of the TCR CDR3. MiXCR was run by TCRdb on the multiplex PCR reads, yielding one entry per CDR3 protein. The sample lists a few hundred thousand distinct CDR3 sequences, about 16% seen once, with under 25% in the top ten. The gene calls are TRBV27 and TRBJ2-5, with 10 positions matching TRBD1. The source material was blood. This clonotype was sampled from a woman aged 55-69 years with Graves' ophthalmopathy. DNA for the CDR3: TGTGCCAGCAGTCCACAGACAGGGGGCGAGACCCAGTACTTC. Amino acids: CASSPQTGGETQYF.